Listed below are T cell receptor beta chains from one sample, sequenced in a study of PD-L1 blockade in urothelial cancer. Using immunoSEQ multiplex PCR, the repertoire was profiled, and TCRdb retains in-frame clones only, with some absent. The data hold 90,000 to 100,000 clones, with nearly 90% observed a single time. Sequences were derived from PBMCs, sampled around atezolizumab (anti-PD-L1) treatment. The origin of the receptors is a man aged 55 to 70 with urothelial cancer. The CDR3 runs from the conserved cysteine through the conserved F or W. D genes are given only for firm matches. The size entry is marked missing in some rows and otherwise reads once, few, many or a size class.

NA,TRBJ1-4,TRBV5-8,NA,CASSSRVLSGEKLFF,TGTGCCAGCAGCTCCCGGGTTTTAAGCGGCGAAAAACTGTTTTTT
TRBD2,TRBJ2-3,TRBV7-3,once,CASSLNGRTTDTQYF,TGTGCCAGCAGCTTAAACGGGAGGACCACAGATACGCAGTATTTT
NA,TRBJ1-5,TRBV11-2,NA,CASSLGTNWGNQPQHF,TGTGCCAGCAGCTTAGGGACTAACTGGGGCAATCAGCCCCAGCATTTT
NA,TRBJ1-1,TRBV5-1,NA,CASSLERASEGTEAFF,TGCGCCAGCAGCTTGGAAAGGGCCTCGGAGGGAACTGAAGCTTTCTTT
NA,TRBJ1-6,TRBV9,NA,CASSVGGNSPLHF,TGTGCCAGCAGCGTGGGAGGGAATTCACCCCTCCACTTT
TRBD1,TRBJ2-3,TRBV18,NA,CASSPQLGGVDTQYF,TGTGCCAGCTCACCACAATTAGGGGGCGTAGATACGCAGTATTTT
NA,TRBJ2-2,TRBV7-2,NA,CASSLAHARGGELFF,TGTGCCAGCAGCTTAGCGCACGCTCGGGGAGGGGAGCTGTTTTTT
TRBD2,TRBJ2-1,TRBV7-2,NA,CASSLSGSANEQFF,TGTGCCAGCAGCCTTAGCGGGAGTGCGAATGAGCAGTTCTTC
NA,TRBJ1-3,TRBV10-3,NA,CAISEPDQDRNTIYF,TGTGCCATCAGTGAGCCAGATCAGGATCGAAACACCATATATTTT
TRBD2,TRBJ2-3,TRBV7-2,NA,CASSLTSGTSTDTQYF,TGTGCCAGCAGCTTAACTAGCGGGACTAGCACAGATACGCAGTATTTT
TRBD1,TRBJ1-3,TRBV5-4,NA,CASSTGTVGRNTIYF,TGTGCCAGCAGCACCGGGACAGTTGGTAGAAACACCATATATTTT
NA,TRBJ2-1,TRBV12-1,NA,CASSFGRSGGDNEQFF,TGTGCCAGCAGCTTTGGCCGATCGGGAGGGGACAATGAGCAGTTCTTC
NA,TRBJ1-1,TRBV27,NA,CASSSPEVNTEAFF,TGTGCCAGCAGTTCTCCAGAGGTGAACACTGAAGCTTTCTTT
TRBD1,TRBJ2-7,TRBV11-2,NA,CASSSGPGQIYEQYF,TGTGCCAGCAGCTCCGGCCCGGGACAGATTTACGAGCAGTACTTC
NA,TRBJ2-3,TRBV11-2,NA,CASSLNFLLLASDTQYF,TGTGCCAGCAGCTTAAACTTCTTGTTACTAGCTTCAGATACGCAGTATTTT
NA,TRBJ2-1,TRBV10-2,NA,CASSDRIGGGNEQFF,TGCGCCAGCAGTGATAGGATCGGGGGAGGCAATGAGCAGTTCTTC
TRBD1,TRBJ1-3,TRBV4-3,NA,CASSQDQPGQGSGNTIYF,TGCGCCAGCAGCCAAGATCAACCGGGACAGGGGTCAGGAAACACCATATATTTT
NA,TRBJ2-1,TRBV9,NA,CASSPPGGASYNEQFF,TGTGCCAGCAGCCCCCCGGGCGGGGCCTCCTACAATGAGCAGTTCTTC
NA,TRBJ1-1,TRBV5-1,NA,CASSPVGEGEAFF,TGCGCCAGCAGCCCCGTAGGAGAGGGTGAAGCTTTCTTT
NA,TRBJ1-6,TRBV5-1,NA,CASSLESRGSSPLHF,TGCGCCAGCAGCTTGGAATCCAGGGGAAGTTCACCCCTCCACTTT
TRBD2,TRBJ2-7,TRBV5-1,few,CASSLETSGEQYF,TGCGCCAGCAGCTTGGAGACTAGCGGGGAGCAGTACTTC
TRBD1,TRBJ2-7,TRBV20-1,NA,CSAGGQTVQYF,TGCAGTGCTGGGGGACAGACAGTGCAGTACTTC
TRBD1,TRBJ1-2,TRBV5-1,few,CASSLDRGGGYTF,TGCGCCAGCAGCTTGGACAGGGGAGGCGGCTACACCTTC
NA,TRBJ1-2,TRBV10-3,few,CAISAPPTGYGYTF,TGTGCCATCAGTGCACCCCCCACCGGCTATGGCTACACCTTC
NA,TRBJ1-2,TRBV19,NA,CASFSANYGYTF,TGTGCCAGTTTCAGTGCTAACTATGGCTACACCTTC
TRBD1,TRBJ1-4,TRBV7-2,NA,CASSPVGTEREKLFF,TGTGCCAGCAGCCCAGTAGGGACAGAGAGGGAAAAACTGTTTTTT
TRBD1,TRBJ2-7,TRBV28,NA,CASSSHGQGTDEQYF,TGTGCCAGCAGTTCCCATGGACAGGGTACAGACGAGCAGTACTTC
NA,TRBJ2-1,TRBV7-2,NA,CASSPHYPGLTNEQFF,TGTGCCAGCAGCCCTCACTACCCGGGACTTACCAATGAGCAGTTCTTC
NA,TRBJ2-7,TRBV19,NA,CASSISASHEQYF,TGTGCCAGTAGTATCTCCGCGTCGCACGAGCAGTACTTC
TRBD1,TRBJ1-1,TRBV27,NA,CASSLTGKTEAFF,TGTGCCAGCAGTTTGACAGGGAAGACTGAAGCTTTCTTT
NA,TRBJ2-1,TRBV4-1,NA,CASSQASRVSNNEQFF,TGCGCCAGCAGCCAAGCCAGCCGGGTCTCCAACAATGAGCAGTTCTTC
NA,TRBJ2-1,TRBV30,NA,CAWSVRRGAETPREQFF,TGTGCCTGGAGTGTACGTCGGGGAGCGGAGACCCCCCGCGAGCAGTTCTTC
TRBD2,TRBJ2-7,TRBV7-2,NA,CASSLGGGTYDFYEQYF,TGTGCCAGCAGCTTAGGGGGGGGGACCTACGATTTTTACGAGCAGTACTTC
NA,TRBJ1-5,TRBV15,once,CATSREIGRAISNQPQHF,TGTGCCACCAGCAGAGAGATCGGCAGGGCCATCAGCAATCAGCCCCAGCATTTT
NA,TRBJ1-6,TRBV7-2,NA,CASSPRDKSTVRSPLHF,TGTGCCAGCAGCCCCAGGGACAAAAGTACTGTCCGTTCACCCCTCCACTTT
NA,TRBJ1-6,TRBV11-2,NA,CASSPGTGSNSPLHF,TGTGCCAGCAGCCCCGGAACAGGGTCTAATTCACCCCTCCACTTT
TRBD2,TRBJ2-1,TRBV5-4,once,CASSLVAGGMDEQFF,TGTGCCAGCAGCTTGGTCGCGGGGGGGATGGATGAGCAGTTCTTC
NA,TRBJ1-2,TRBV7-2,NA,CASSSSTIDYGYTF,TGTGCCAGCAGCTCCTCGACAATCGACTATGGCTACACCTTC
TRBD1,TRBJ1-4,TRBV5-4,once,CASRPGRDRDSEKLFF,TGTGCCAGCAGACCAGGTAGAGACAGGGATAGTGAAAAACTGTTTTTT
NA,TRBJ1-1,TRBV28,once,CASGVPGGAAEAFF,TGTGCCAGCGGGGTTCCCGGGGGGGCGGCTGAAGCTTTCTTT
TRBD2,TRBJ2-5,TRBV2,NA,CASSDWRGNQETQYF,TGTGCCAGCAGTGACTGGCGGGGGAACCAAGAGACCCAGTACTTC
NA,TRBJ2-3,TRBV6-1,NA,CASSRTEASTDTQYF,TGTGCCAGCAGCCGGACAGAAGCTAGCACAGATACGCAGTATTTT
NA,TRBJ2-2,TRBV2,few,CASIRDKSTGELFF,TGTGCCAGCATCCGGGACAAGAGCACCGGGGAGCTGTTTTTT
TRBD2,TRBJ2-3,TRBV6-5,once,CASSIAGVTDTQYF,TGTGCCAGCAGCATAGCGGGAGTCACAGATACGCAGTATTTT
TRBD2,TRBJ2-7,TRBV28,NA,CASSLSTTSGIGEQYF,TGTGCCAGCAGTTTATCGACGACTAGCGGGATTGGCGAGCAGTACTTC
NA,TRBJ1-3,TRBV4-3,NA,CASSRDPQGGNTIYF,TGCGCCAGCAGCCGGGACCCACAGGGTGGAAACACCATATATTTT
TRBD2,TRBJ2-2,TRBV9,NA,CASSVEREGTGELFF,TGTGCCAGCAGCGTGGAGCGGGAGGGCACCGGGGAGCTGTTTTTT
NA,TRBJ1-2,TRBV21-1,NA,CASSPTDAGQAFNYGYTF,TGTGCCAGCAGCCCTACTGACGCGGGACAGGCTTTTAACTATGGCTACACCTTC
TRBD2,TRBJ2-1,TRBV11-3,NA,CASSFALAGGYNEQFF,TGTGCCAGCAGCTTTGCCCTAGCGGGAGGGTACAATGAGCAGTTCTTC
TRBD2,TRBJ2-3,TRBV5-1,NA,CASAGLAGPSLTDTQYF,TGCGCCAGCGCCGGACTAGCGGGGCCCTCTCTTACAGATACGCAGTATTTT
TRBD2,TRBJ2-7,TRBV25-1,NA,CASSEGTSVYEQYF,TGTGCCAGCAGTGAAGGTACTAGCGTTTACGAGCAGTACTTC
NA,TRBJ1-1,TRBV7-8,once,CASSLGSGGLRAEAFF,TGTGCCAGCAGCCTAGGGTCGGGGGGATTGCGGGCTGAAGCTTTCTTT
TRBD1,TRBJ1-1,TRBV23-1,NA,CAYRGRSTEAFF,TGCGCCTACAGGGGGCGAAGCACTGAAGCTTTCTTT
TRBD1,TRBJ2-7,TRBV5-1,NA,CASRLDRGIGAEQYF,TGCGCCAGCAGATTGGACAGGGGGATCGGTGCCGAGCAGTACTTC